This T cell receptor beta chain emerged from a study of shared clonotypes between healthy human individuals. The method was immunoSEQ multiplex PCR; TCRdb's version includes in-frame clones alone and lacks a portion of them. The sample includes under 2.5 million clones, roughly 92% of them seen just once. The receptor's source is a young man in good health. Some clones in this sample may be carry-over from other donors' samples. The sequencing sample was made of naive CD4+ T cells from PBMCs. Subset specified: CD45RA+ positively selected.

CDR3 sequence: CASSDRDTGELFF. The CDR3 DNA reads as TGCGCCAGCAGTGATCGAGACACCGGGGAGCTGTTTTTT. The chain links TRBV10-1 to TRBJ2-2; D is unresolved. Trimming removed 3 bases from V and 3 bases from J, with 5 bases in between. This CDR3 is 13 amino acids long. Germline V gene lookup returns CDR1 WNHNN and CDR2 SYGVQD (reference sequence).